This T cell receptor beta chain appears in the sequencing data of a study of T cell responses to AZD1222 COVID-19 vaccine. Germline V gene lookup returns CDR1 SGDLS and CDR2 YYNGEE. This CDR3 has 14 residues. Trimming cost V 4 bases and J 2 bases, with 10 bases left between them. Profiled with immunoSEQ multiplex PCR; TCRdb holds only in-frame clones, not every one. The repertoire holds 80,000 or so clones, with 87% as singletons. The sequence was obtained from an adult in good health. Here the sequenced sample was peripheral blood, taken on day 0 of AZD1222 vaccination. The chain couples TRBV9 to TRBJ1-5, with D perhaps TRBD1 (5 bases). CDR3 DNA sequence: TGTGCCAGCAGCTACGGGGGGGGCAATCAGCCCCAGCATTTT. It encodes CASSYGGGNQPQHF.